Listed here are 29 T cell receptor beta chains from one sample, sequenced in a study of read filtering for tumor transcriptome and immune sequencing. From approximately 400 ng of RNA, a library with molecular barcoded alpha/delta and beta/gamma adaptors was made. TCRdb re-called the reads through MiXCR, storing one row per CDR3 protein. Among about 27,000 distinct CDR3 sequences listed, around 15% were seen once. The sample was a population of CD138-negative cells sorted from bone marrow. All receptors come from a donor aged 40 or over with multiple myeloma.

As to this clonotype: This sequence may be a read error, since a much larger clone differs from it by one base. The chain links TRBV6-1 to TRBJ2-1; D not resolved. There are 14 residues in the CDR3. Germline values: CDR1 MNHNS, CDR2 SASEGT. V was trimmed by 11 bases and J by 0 bases, leaving 14 bases between them. Here the CDR3 DNA reads TGTGCCGGCACCCCGACCGGCTCCTACAATGAGCAGTTCTTC. Translation: CAGTPTGSYNEQFF.

The rearrangement links TRBV6-5 to TRBJ2-5; 8 positions agree with TRBD2. Germline V lookup: CDR1 MNHEY, CDR2 SVGAGI. With V trimmed by 0 bases and J by 9 bases, 18 bases remained unmatched. There are 18 residues in the CDR3. DNA for the CDR3: TGTGCCAGCAGTTACTCCCCCCTTGGGGTAGCGGGAAGGGAGCCCCAGTACTTC. It yields the protein CASSYSPLGVAGREPQYF.

There are many counts of this clonotype. The V gene is TRBV12-3 or TRBV12-4, the J gene TRBJ1-1; D remains ambiguous. CDR3 length equals 13 residues. V was cut by 5 bases and J by 6 bases, with 13 bases left in between. The CDR3 nucleotides read TGTGCCAGCAGTGCCGCCCGCGGGGCTGAAGCTTTCTTT. This encodes CASSAARGAEAFF.

This clonotype showed up just a few times. Since a much larger clone is just one base distant, this may be a read error. The gene calls are TRBV30 and TRBJ1-1; a weak D match, TRBD1 (6 bases). The CDR3 consists of 14 residues. Germline CDR1 and CDR2: GTSNPN and SVGIG (reference sequence). CDR3 loop: CAWSVGQTNTGAFF. CDR3 nucleotide sequence: TGTGCCTGGAGTGTAGGACAGACGAACACTGGAGCTTTCTTT. The complete variable domain, with remaining parts taken from reference TRBV30 and TRBJ1-1, reads SQTIHQWPATLVQPVGSPLSLECTVEGTSNPNLYWYRQAAGRGLQLLFYSVGIGQISSEVPQNLSASRPQDRQFILSSKKLLLSDSGFYLCAWSVGQTNTGAFFGQGTRLTVV.

About this clonotype: This probably arose from a read error, given a far larger clone one base away. This rearrangement joins TRBV11-1 to TRBJ2-1, with D possibly being TRBD2 (6 bases). The CDR3 has 13 amino acids. CDR1 is SGHAT, CDR2 FQDESV, per germline (reference sequence). CDR3 residues: CASSLDYVLEQSF. CDR3 nucleotide sequence: TGCGCCAGCAGCTTGGACTACGTGCTTGAGCAGTCCTTC.

This clonotype has at least ten counts. The rearrangement uses TRBV29-1 and TRBJ2-2, with 12 bases aligning to TRBD1. Per the germline V gene, CDR1 is SQVTM and CDR2 is ANQGSEA. The CDR3 spans 15 residues. Trimming cost V 2 bases and J 5 bases; bases outside gene matches: 3. The CDR3 region is CSVERDRGRTGELFF. CDR3 DNA sequence: TGCAGCGTTGAACGGGACAGGGGGCGTACCGGGGAGCTGTTTTTT.

In the case of this clonotype: A read error is possible here, since a much larger clone lies one base away. The CDR3 nucleotides are TGTGCCAGCAGCTTCTATGGAGCTAGCCCGGAGCAGTATTTT. It encodes CASSFYGASPEQYF. The chain is built from TRBV7-9 and TRBJ2-3; TRBD2 might be the D (5 bases). Trimming shortened V by 3 bases and J by 11 bases, and 18 bases separated the two germline ends. Per germline, CDR1 SEHNR and CDR2 FQNEAQ (reference sequence). The CDR3 covers 14 residues.

The table lists this clonotype with many counts. V and J are TRBV2 and TRBJ2-1; D is undetermined. This CDR3 spans 11 amino acids. From germline, CDR1 is SNHLY and CDR2 FYNNEI. With 7 bases removed from V and 5 bases from J, the gap between germline ends came to 6 bases. The CDR3 loop is CASTQDNEQFF. The CDR3 region has the DNA TGTGCCAGCACCCAAGACAATGAGCAGTTCTTC.

This clonotype has at least ten counts. The chain has TRBV5-1 and TRBJ2-1; D is possibly TRBD2 (6 bases). Deletions cut 2 bases from V and 7 bases from J, with 22 bases between. This CDR3 has 17 residues. Germline V gene lookup returns CDR1 SGHRS and CDR2 YFSETQ. CDR3 sequence reads: CASSFLLVAVSGNEQFF. The CDR3 bases are TGCGCCAGCAGCTTCCTTCTGGTAGCGGTCTCGGGGAATGAGCAGTTCTTC.

In its sample, this clonotype was seen many times. This chain connects TRBV5-1 to TRBJ2-3, with TRBD2 matching over 11 bases. Per the germline V gene, CDR1 is SGHRS and CDR2 is YFSETQ. Trimming at V came to 0 bases and at J to 0 bases, leaving 9 bases not matched to a gene. The CDR3 has 19 amino acids. The CDR3 region is CASSLAASGRISSTDTQYF. CDR3 DNA: TGCGCCAGCAGCTTGGCGGCTAGCGGGAGGATCTCTAGCACAGATACGCAGTATTTT.

This clonotype was counted many times. The V and J genes are TRBV19 and TRBJ2-3; no clear D gene. The V and J ends lost 0 bases and 2 bases respectively, with 12 bases between them. The germline V gene has CDR1 LNHDA and CDR2 SQIVND (reference sequence). The CDR3 sequence is 16 residues long. The CDR3 region has the DNA TGTGCCAGTAGTATAGATCATAGGGATTACACAGATACGCAGTATTTT. Its translation: CASSIDHRDYTDTQYF.

This clonotype has more than one count but fewer than ten. A much larger clone lies one base from this, so it may be a read error. The rearrangement uses TRBV2 and TRBJ1-2; 9 bases fit TRBD1. The CDR3 consists of 14 residues. Germline-derived CDR1 and CDR2 are SNHLY and FYNNEI. CDR3 loop: CASSSQGADYGYAF. The CDR3 nucleotides read TGTGCCAGCAGTTCACAGGGGGCGGACTATGGCTACGCCTTC.

This clonotype was seen only once. An end of the junction does not agree with germline; a read error may underlie this. In DNA form, the CDR3 reads TGCAGCGCAGGACAGGCTAGCTATGGCTACACCTTT. It translates to CSAGQASYGYTF. The chain joins TRBV29-1 to TRBJ1-2, with 7 bases that match TRBD1. This CDR3 spans 12 amino acids. CDR1 is SQVTM, CDR2 ANQGSEA, per germline.

V gene TRBV27 combines with J gene TRBJ2-3; possible D gene TRBD2, 6 bases. Germline CDR1 and CDR2: MNHEY and SMNVEV (reference sequence). CDR3 length: 16 residues. V dropped 5 bases and J dropped 2 bases, with 17 bases sitting between them. The DNA for the CDR3 is TGTGCCAGCAGTCCCATGGGCGGGGCCCCCACAGATACGCAGTATTTT. This sequence encodes CASSPMGGAPTDTQYF.

Ten or more counts support this clonotype. The chain joins TRBV14 to TRBJ2-7; D not certain. Trimming cost V 4 bases and J 6 bases, with 10 bases left between them. Germline CDR1 reads SGHDN; CDR2 reads FVKESK. The CDR3 consists of 12 residues. The CDR3 reads CASSRRNSEQYF. The CDR3 coding sequence is TGTGCCAGCAGCCGAAGGAACTCCGAGCAGTACTTC.

The table lists this clonotype with many counts. The chain carries TRBV20-1 and TRBJ2-7; the match to TRBD2 covers 8 bases. J gave up 3 bases and V 5 bases, and 6 bases lay outside the gene matches. The length of the CDR3 is 13 residues. Germline-derived CDR1 and CDR2 are DFQATT and SNEGSKA (reference sequence). The CDR3 coding sequence is TGCAGTGCTGGTACTAGCGGCTACTACGAGCAGTACTTC. This translates into CSAGTSGYYEQYF.

This clonotype was counted ten times or more. The V and J genes are TRBV6-2 or TRBV6-3 and TRBJ2-7, with 11 bases fitting TRBD2. CDR3 size: 16 residues. The germline V gene encodes CDR1 MNHEY and CDR2 SVGEGT. The V gene end was trimmed by 0 bases and the J gene end by 3 bases; junction bases not matched to a gene: 4. CDR3 nucleotide sequence: TGTGCCAGCAGTTACTCCGGGACTAGCGGAGACTACGAGCAGTACTTC. It encodes CASSYSGTSGDYEQYF.

This clonotype was picked up many times. The rearrangement links TRBV29-1 to TRBJ2-7; D possibly corresponds to TRBD1 (5 bases). Germline V CDR1 and CDR2: SQVTM, ANQGSEA. Between the trimmed V and J ends, which lost 3 bases and 2 bases, there was a span of 17 bases. This CDR3 has 15 amino acids. The CDR3 sequence: CSVELGQGATYEQYF. CDR3 DNA: TGCAGCGTTGAGTTAGGTCAAGGGGCAACCTACGAGCAGTACTTC.

Comments on this clonotype: One junction end disagrees with the germline gene, perhaps due to a read error. J is TRBJ2-1 and V is TRBV11-2; the D gene is possibly TRBD1 (5 bases). The CDR3 has 16 residues. The V gene's germline CDR1 is SGHAT and CDR2 FQNNGV. The CDR3 region has the DNA TGTGCCAGCAGCCCAAGAAGGTCAGGGCCTTACAATGAGCAGTTTTTC. The encoded protein is CASSPRRSGPYNEQFF.

This clonotype has ten or more counts. V gene TRBV5-1 combines with J gene TRBJ2-7; D is ambiguous. The germline gives CDR1 SGHRS, CDR2 YFSETQ. Trimming removed 1 base from V and 4 bases from J, with 12 bases in between. This CDR3 has 14 amino acids. CDR3 amino acids: CASSLTGGQYEQYF. In DNA form, the CDR3 reads TGCGCCAGCAGCTTGACCGGCGGCCAGTACGAGCAGTACTTC.

This clonotype was picked up many times. The chain has TRBV12-3 or TRBV12-4 and TRBJ1-5, with 8 bases lining up with TRBD1. V lost 5 bases to trimming and J lost 4 bases; unmatched junction nucleotides: 13. The CDR3 loop spans 17 amino acids. The CDR3 region is CASSPYQGARGNQPQHF. The CDR3 DNA reads as TGTGCCAGCAGTCCTTACCAGGGGGCTCGGGGTAATCAGCCCCAGCATTTT.

This clonotype was detected ten times or more. The chain couples TRBV4-2 to TRBJ2-1; 10 nucleotides match TRBD2. The CDR3 runs 16 residues. Germline CDR1 and CDR2: LGHNA and YNFKEQ. The V gene end was trimmed by 0 bases and the J gene end by 8 bases; junction bases not matched to a gene: 7. CDR3 in DNA: TGTGCCAGCAGCCAAGACCCCACCGGGACTAGCGATGAGCAGTTCTTC. Residues: CASSQDPTGTSDEQFF.

This clonotype was observed many times. This CDR3 is CAWSDRVEQYF. The DNA of the CDR3 is TGTGCCTGGTCAGACAGGGTCGAGCAGTACTTC. The gene calls are TRBV30 and TRBJ2-7, with 7 nucleotides matching TRBD1. The V gene end was trimmed by 5 bases and the J gene end by 6 bases; junction bases not matched to a gene: 4. CDR1 and CDR2 (germline): GTSNPN, SVGIG (reference sequence). The CDR3 extends over 11 amino acids.

This clonotype was recorded many times. V usage is TRBV5-8 and J usage is TRBJ2-2, with TRBD1 identical over 7 bases. The CDR3 is made up of 14 amino acids. V lost 6 bases to trimming and J lost 4 bases; unmatched junction nucleotides: 6. Germline assignment: CDR1 SGHTS and CDR2 YDEGEE. The CDR3 DNA reads as TGTGCCAGCACCCCACAGGGGTTCACCGGGGAGCTGTTTTTT. It specifies CASTPQGFTGELFF.

This clonotype has at least ten counts. This sequence joins TRBV2 and TRBJ1-2; D is possibly TRBD1 (6 bases). The CDR3 sequence is 13 residues long. Trimming removed 6 bases at V and 2 bases at J, with 10 bases between. CDR1 and CDR2 (germline): SNHLY, FYNNEI. CDR3 nucleotides: TGTGCCAGCAGCGCCACAGGGAACTATGGCTACACCTTC. Translated, it gives CASSATGNYGYTF.

This clonotype was seen ten or more times. V gene TRBV7-2 combines with J gene TRBJ1-1, with D possibly being TRBD1 (6 bases). The CDR3 contains 15 residues. V lost 1 base and J lost 2, with 11 bases in between. Germline-derived CDR1 and CDR2 are SGHTA and FQGNSA. CDR3 DNA sequence: TGTGCCAGCAGCTTAGTAGGGGGGATAAACACTGAAGCTTTCTTT. This translates into CASSLVGGINTEAFF.

Of note for this clonotype: This likely traces to a read error, being one base from a far larger clone. The V call is TRBV4-3, the J call TRBJ2-1; D is perhaps TRBD2 (6 bases). The CDR3 has 13 residues. Germline loops: CDR1 LGHNA, CDR2 YSLEER. The CDR3 loop reads CASSLGTSNEQSF. The CDR3 bases are TGCGCCAGCAGCTTGGGAACTAGCAATGAGCAGTCCTTC.

The chain joins TRBV29-1 to TRBJ2-1; D perhaps matches TRBD2 (7 bases). Germline values: CDR1 SQVTM, CDR2 ANQGSEA. The germline V and J ends were trimmed by 2 bases and 9 bases, with 14 bases remaining between them. The CDR3 has 13 residues. This CDR3 is CSVERGRGGEQFF. CDR3 DNA sequence: TGCAGCGTTGAACGCGGGAGAGGGGGTGAGCAGTTCTTC.

This clonotype was seen repeatedly, ten times or more. The chain carries TRBV6-2 or TRBV6-3 and TRBJ2-1; TRBD2 matches at 11 bases. Germline V gene lookup returns CDR1 MNHEY and CDR2 SVGEGT. There are 18 residues in the CDR3. V gave up 4 bases and J gave up 2 bases; unmatched junction bases: 10. CDR3 bases: TGTGCCAGCAGTTCGCCGCCTTATAGCGGGAGGGCCTACAATGAGCAGTTCTTC. Translating it yields CASSSPPYSGRAYNEQFF.